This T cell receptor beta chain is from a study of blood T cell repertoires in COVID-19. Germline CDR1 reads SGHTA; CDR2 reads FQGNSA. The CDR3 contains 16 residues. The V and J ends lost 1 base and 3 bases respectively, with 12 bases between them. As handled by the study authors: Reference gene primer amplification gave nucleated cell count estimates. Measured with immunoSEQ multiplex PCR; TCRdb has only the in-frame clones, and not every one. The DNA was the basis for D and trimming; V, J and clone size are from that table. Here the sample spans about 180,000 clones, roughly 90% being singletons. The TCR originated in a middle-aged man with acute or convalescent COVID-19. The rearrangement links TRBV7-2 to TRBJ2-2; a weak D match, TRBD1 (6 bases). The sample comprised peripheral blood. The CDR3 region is CASSLVSGQDTGELFF. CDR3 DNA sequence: TGTGCCAGCAGCTTAGTATCGGGACAAGACACCGGGGAGCTGTTTTTT.